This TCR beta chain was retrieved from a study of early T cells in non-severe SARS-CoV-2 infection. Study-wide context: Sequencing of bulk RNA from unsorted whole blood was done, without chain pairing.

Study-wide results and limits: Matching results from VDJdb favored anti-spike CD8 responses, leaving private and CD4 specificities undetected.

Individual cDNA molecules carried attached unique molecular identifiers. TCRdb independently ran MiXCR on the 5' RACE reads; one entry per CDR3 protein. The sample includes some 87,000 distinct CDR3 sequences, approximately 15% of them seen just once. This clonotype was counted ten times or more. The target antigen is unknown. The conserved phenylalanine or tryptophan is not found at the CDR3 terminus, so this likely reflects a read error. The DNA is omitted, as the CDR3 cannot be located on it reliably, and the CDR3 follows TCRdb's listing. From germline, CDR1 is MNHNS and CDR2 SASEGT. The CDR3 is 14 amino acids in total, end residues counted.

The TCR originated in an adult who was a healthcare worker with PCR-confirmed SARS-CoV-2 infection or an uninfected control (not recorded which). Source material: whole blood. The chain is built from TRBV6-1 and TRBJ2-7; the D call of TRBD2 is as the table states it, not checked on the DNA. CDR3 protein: CASSETPGLRIGIL.